This TCR beta chain was observed in a study of T cells in Graves' hyperthyroidism and ophthalmopathy. Germline V gene sequence: CDR1 SQVTM, CDR2 ANQGSEA. This CDR3 contains 16 residues. V was cut by 8 bases and J by 2 bases, with 22 bases left in between. RNA transcripts gave rise to amplified TCR beta CDR3 regions. First-round RT-PCR of the TCR CDR3 relied on the HTBI primer set. TCRdb recomputed calls from the multiplex PCR reads with MiXCR, one row per CDR3 protein. The data show hundreds of thousands of distinct CDR3 sequences, approximately 14% seen once. Clinicians diagnosed patients from clinical symptoms, serum thyroxine and TRAb, thyroid ultrasound and orbital computed tomography. Study observations and caveats: Patients with ophthalmopathy were separated from those with stable hyperthyroidism by a 13 V-J model.

There are many counts of this clonotype. What it binds is unknown. Specimen: blood. This chain links TRBV29-1 with TRBJ2-1; TRBD2 might be the D (6 bases). This sequence was found in a man in his late teens or twenties with Graves' ophthalmopathy. In DNA, the CDR3 is TGCAGCCTGGTGGGTCCTATCGGCGGGACCTACAATGAGCAGTTCTTC. This encodes CSLVGPIGGTYNEQFF.